This TCR beta chain was recorded in a study of blood T cell repertoires in COVID-19. As for the study in general: The United States, Italy and Spain provided the acute and convalescent COVID-19 samples. PBMCs, B-cell-depleted T cells, or T cells provided the cDNA or gDNA that made up the material.

In the original workflow: Cell counts per sample came from amplifying reference gene primers. Measured with immunoSEQ multiplex PCR; TCRdb has only the in-frame clones, and not every one. V and J calls and clone size follow that table, whereas D and trimming were derived from the DNA. The data hold around 300,000 clones, with roughly 89% observed a single time. This CDR3 comprises 17 residues. Germline values: CDR1 LNHDA, CDR2 SQIVND (reference sequence). Trimming removed 0 bases from V and 5 bases from J; junction bases left unmatched: 10. The sequenced material came from peripheral blood. V is TRBV19 and J is TRBJ2-5, with TRBD1 identical over 9 bases. This receptor was obtained from a man aged 45-65 years with acute or convalescent COVID-19. The chain's CDR3 is CASSIELTGGARETQYF. For the CDR3, the DNA is TGTGCCAGTAGTATAGAGCTAACAGGGGGCGCGCGGGAGACCCAGTACTTC.